This T cell receptor beta chain was documented in a study of blood T cell repertoires in COVID-19. At the level of the study: Some COVID-19 samples were acute and others convalescent; all came from the United States, Italy and Spain. The cDNA or gDNA used as material had been derived from T cells, B-cell-depleted T cells, or PBMCs.

Per the original data handling: Counts of nucleated cells, estimated from reference gene primer amplification, were obtained. The assay was immunoSEQ multiplex PCR, and TCRdb's table has in-frame clones only and misses some. V and J calls and clone size come straight from that table; D and trimming were deduced from the DNA. There are approximately 200,000 clones in the sample; just over 85% occur only once, and around 1.5% lies in the top ten. CDR1 is KGHDR, CDR2 SFDVKD, per germline. V was cut by 4 bases and J by 6 bases, with 14 bases left in between. The CDR3 length is 15 residues. V usage is TRBV24-1 and J usage is TRBJ1-4; TRBD1 might be the D (5 bases). This sequence was found in a man between 18 and 29 years old with active or convalescent COVID-19. Material for sequencing was peripheral blood. The CDR3 DNA follows: TGTGCCACCAGTGAACCGGGAGGGGAGGATGAAAAACTGTTTTTT. Its translation is CATSEPGGEDEKLFF.